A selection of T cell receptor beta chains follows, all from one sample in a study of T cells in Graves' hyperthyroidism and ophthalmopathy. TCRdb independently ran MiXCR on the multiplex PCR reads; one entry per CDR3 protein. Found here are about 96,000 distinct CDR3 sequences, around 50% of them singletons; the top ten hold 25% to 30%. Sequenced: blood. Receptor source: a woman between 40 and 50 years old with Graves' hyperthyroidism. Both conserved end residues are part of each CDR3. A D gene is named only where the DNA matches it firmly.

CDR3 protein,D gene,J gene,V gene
CASSNGQGPTGELFF,TRBD1,TRBJ2-2,TRBV7-3
CSARGGGELFF,-,TRBJ2-2,TRBV20-1
CASSYGGNDYGLNTIYF,-,TRBJ1-3,TRBV2
CASSRGGNPTYEQYF,-,TRBJ2-7,TRBV2
CASSVGTAAGETQYF,-,TRBJ2-5,TRBV25-1
CAIRGRPNTEAFF,-,TRBJ1-1,TRBV10-3
CASSTGNIGYTF,-,TRBJ1-2,TRBV7-2
CRPRGVGLGSNQPQHF,-,TRBJ1-5,TRBV29-1
CASSQVGIDTGAFF,-,TRBJ1-1,TRBV7-9
CSARGVAGGWETQYF,TRBD2,TRBJ2-5,TRBV20-1
CASRLASGNQPQHF,-,TRBJ1-5,TRBV12-3/TRBV12-4
CASTRTGGGETQYF,TRBD1,TRBJ2-5,TRBV2
CASSWAIRDRGLYEQYF,TRBD1,TRBJ2-7,TRBV5-1
CASSILRQVSGNTF,-,TRBJ1-2,TRBV13
CASSQEPPGLARTGELFF,TRBD2,TRBJ2-2,TRBV4-1
CASSSGRWGGYTF,-,TRBJ1-2,TRBV7-2
CASSLVGLSPQETQYF,-,TRBJ2-5,TRBV7-8
CSVEGGGQGKETQYF,TRBD1,TRBJ2-5,TRBV29-1
CASSSRDRGRDQWETQYF,TRBD1,TRBJ2-5,TRBV7-6
CASSVWDSRGDSPLHF,TRBD1,TRBJ1-6,TRBV2
CASSVGGSYNSPLHF,-,TRBJ1-6,TRBV9
CASSLVAGGRSYEQYF,TRBD2,TRBJ2-7,TRBV5-1
CASSSLGRYGYTF,-,TRBJ1-2,TRBV7-8
CATSRDRGEQYF,-,TRBJ2-7,TRBV15
CASSSQGATNTEAFF,TRBD1,TRBJ1-1,TRBV19
CSARGVRLREAFF,-,TRBJ1-1,TRBV20-1
CASSVGQGIGNQPQHF,-,TRBJ1-5,TRBV7-6
CASSLTWDGVAFF,-,TRBJ1-1,TRBV7-3
CASSGTLNTEAFF,-,TRBJ1-1,TRBV27
CASSPRQGLNEQYF,TRBD1,TRBJ2-7,TRBV7-8
CASSQDSASASTDTQYF,-,TRBJ2-3,TRBV4-2
CASSSRQSRNTIYF,-,TRBJ1-3,TRBV6-6
CSSKEQGAPGLNTIYF,TRBD1,TRBJ1-3,TRBV29-1
CASSNVLTF,-,TRBJ2-6,TRBV5-1
CASSQGTYSNQPQHF,-,TRBJ1-5,TRBV5-1
CASSPPWVNTGELFF,-,TRBJ2-2,TRBV5-5
CSAIGGWETQYF,-,TRBJ2-5,TRBV20-1
CASSDPGQMSTDTQYF,-,TRBJ2-3,TRBV10-2